The 21 T cell receptor beta chains below come from one sample, sequenced in a study of T cells in Graves' hyperthyroidism and ophthalmopathy. Template material for amplifying TCR beta CDR3 regions consisted of RNA transcripts. A first-round RT-PCR of the TCR CDR3 used the HTBI primer set. Using its own MiXCR run on the multiplex PCR reads, TCRdb lists one record per CDR3 protein. This sample has about 720,000 distinct CDR3 sequences, with 16% found just once. Sequenced material: blood. These receptors were obtained from a man aged 18 to 29 with Graves' hyperthyroidism.

This clonotype has a handful of counts. This chain connects TRBV5-1 to TRBJ2-7; 9 bases are a match to TRBD2. CDR1 and CDR2 from the germline V gene are SGHRS and YFSETQ. The length of the CDR3 is 16 residues. J lost 7 bases, V lost 4 bases, and 15 bases had no gene match. CDR3 nucleotides: TGCGCCAGCAGCCTGGCTCTGGCGGGAGGGCCGTTGGAGCAGTACTTC. Translated, it gives CASSLALAGGPLEQYF.

At least ten counts were recorded for this clonotype. The chain uses TRBV11-2 and TRBJ2-5; D unclear. The CDR3 runs 15 residues. V was cut by 1 base and J by 2 bases, with 11 bases left in between. Germline V gene lookup returns CDR1 SGHAT and CDR2 FQNNGV. In DNA, the CDR3 is TGTGCCAGCAGCTTAGTCATGGGCTCGCAAGAGACCCAGTACTTC. Translated, it gives CASSLVMGSQETQYF.

This clonotype was observed a few times. The V and J genes are TRBV6-1 and TRBJ2-7, with TRBD2 matching 10 bases. Trimming cost V 8 bases and J 1 base; bases outside gene matches: 5. The CDR3 is 14 residues long. Germline V gene data show CDR1 as MNHNS and CDR2 as SASEGT. Here the CDR3 DNA reads TGTGCCAGCCGAGCTAGCGGGGGTTCCTACGAGCAGTACTTC. Translated, it gives CASRASGGSYEQYF.

This clonotype showed up just a few times. The chain recombines TRBV3-1 with TRBJ2-1, with D tentatively TRBD1 (6 bases). The CDR3 is 15 residues long. Germline V lookup: CDR1 LGHDT, CDR2 YNNKEL (reference sequence). The germline V and J ends were trimmed by 1 base and 2 bases, with 9 bases remaining between them. Written as DNA, the CDR3 is TGTGCCAGCAGCCAAGTACAGGGTCCCTACAATGAGCAGTTCTTC. It is translated as CASSQVQGPYNEQFF.

The chain uses TRBV6-2 or TRBV6-3 and TRBJ2-5; TRBD1 matches 10 bases. CDR1 and CDR2 (germline): MNHEY, SVGEGT. The V and J ends lost 4 bases and 4 bases, in that order; junction bases with no gene match: 3. The CDR3 sequence is 14 residues long. The CDR3 nucleotides are TGTGCCAGCAGTTCGGGACAGGGGATAGAGACCCAGTACTTC. Protein: CASSSGQGIETQYF.

This clonotype turned up a few times. This chain links TRBV4-3 with TRBJ1-1; no definite D call. Trimming removed 4 bases from V and 0 bases from J, with 9 bases in between. There are 14 residues in the CDR3. In germline, CDR1 is LGHNA, CDR2 YSLEER. CDR3 protein: CASSRTSMNTEAFF. The CDR3, as DNA: TGCGCCAGCAGCCGAACGTCCATGAACACTGAAGCTTTCTTT.

As to this clonotype: A much larger clone is a single base away; this may be a read error. The V gene is TRBV5-6, the J gene TRBJ1-1, with no clear D. This CDR3 comprises 15 residues. The germline gives CDR1 SGHDT, CDR2 YYEEEE. Trimming removed 0 bases at V and 4 bases at J, with 13 bases between. Written as DNA, the CDR3 is TGTGCCAGCAGCTTGGGGGCGGCGTACGGCACTGAAGCTTTCTTT. Its translation is CASSLGAAYGTEAFF.

This clonotype was seen a handful of times. The chain joins TRBV19 to TRBJ2-5; D perhaps matches TRBD1 (6 bases). This CDR3 contains 13 residues. Germline CDR1 reads LNHDA; CDR2 reads SQIVND (reference sequence). V lost 3 bases and J 5 bases, leaving 10 bases between the germline ends. The CDR3 protein is CASSITGSETQYF. As DNA, the CDR3 is TGTGCCAGTAGTATCACAGGGTCGGAGACCCAGTACTTC.

Remarks on this clonotype: It may be a read error: a sequence one base away is much more abundant. The chain couples TRBV12-3 or TRBV12-4 to TRBJ2-7; D might be TRBD1 (6 bases). The CDR3 consists of 14 residues. In DNA, the CDR3 is TGTGCCAGCAGCCGGGACACCGGAAACTACGAGCAGCACTTC. Translated, it gives CASSRDTGNYEQHF.

This clonotype was counted between two and nine times. Its ends do not fully match the called genes, so a read error is possible. This chain links TRBV15 with TRBJ1-1; D might be TRBD1 (5 bases). This CDR3 is 16 amino acids long. CDR1 LNHNV and CDR2 YYDKDF come from the germline V gene (reference sequence). CDR3 DNA: TGTGCCACCAGCAGAGATATAAGGGGCAGGGTAGATGAACCTTTCTTT. This codes for CATSRDIRGRVDEPFF.

This clonotype was counted only a few times. V is TRBV7-9 and J is TRBJ2-7; TRBD1 matches at 7 bases. The germline V gene encodes CDR1 SEHNR and CDR2 FQNEAQ (reference sequence). The CDR3 consists of 15 residues. The junction had 7 bases not matched to a gene; V was cut back by 2 bases and J by 3 bases. DNA of the CDR3: TGTGCCAGCAGCTTACTCGGGACAGCCCTCTACGAGCAGTACTTC. Residues: CASSLLGTALYEQYF.

This clonotype was seen ten or more times. The CDR3 DNA follows: TGTGCCAGCAGTTCTCGACAGGTTCTTAATGAAAAACTGTTTTTT. Its translation: CASSSRQVLNEKLFF. This chain joins TRBV28 and TRBJ1-4, with D perhaps matching TRBD1 (6 bases). Germline V gene lookup returns CDR1 MDHEN and CDR2 SYDVKM. V was cut by 4 bases and J by 4 bases, with 13 bases left in between. This CDR3 spans 15 amino acids.

This clonotype has a count of ten or more. The CDR3 reads CASSLGTGRRETQYF. The CDR3 bases are TGTGCCAGCAGCCTCGGGACAGGCAGAAGAGAGACCCAGTACTTC. The chain recombines TRBV12-3 or TRBV12-4 with TRBJ2-5; 8 nucleotides match TRBD1. V gave up 6 bases and J gave up 4 bases; unmatched junction bases: 10. The CDR3 spans 15 residues.

The chain joins TRBV6-1 to TRBJ1-5, with 7 positions matching TRBD1. Trimming cost V 7 bases and J 5 bases; bases outside gene matches: 5. CDR3 size: 13 residues. The germline V gene encodes CDR1 MNHNS and CDR2 SASEGT. This CDR3 is CASTGQMDQPQHF. CDR3 bases: TGTGCCAGCACGGGACAGATGGATCAGCCCCAGCATTTT.

The rearrangement joins TRBV29-1 to TRBJ1-4; 12 bases fit TRBD1. The CDR3 sequence is 16 residues long. V lost 6 bases and J lost 8; bases outside the gene matches: 13. Germline assignment: CDR1 SQVTM and CDR2 ANQGSEA. The chain's CDR3 is CSVGKEFGTGGEKLFF. The CDR3 DNA follows: TGCAGCGTCGGGAAGGAGTTCGGGACAGGGGGCGAAAAACTGTTTTTT.

This clonotype was counted only a few times. V gene TRBV11-2 combines with J gene TRBJ1-3; TRBD1 is a possible D gene (6 bases). With 4 bases removed from V and 3 bases from J, the gap between germline ends came to 13 bases. The CDR3 consists of 15 residues. Germline V gene lookup returns CDR1 SGHAT and CDR2 FQNNGV. The CDR3 loop is CASSSKQGYGNTIYF. CDR3 nucleotides: TGTGCCAGCAGCTCGAAACAGGGTTATGGAAACACCATATATTTT.

This clonotype was counted many times. The V and J genes are TRBV11-1 and TRBJ1-1; TRBD1 is a possible D gene (5 bases). Germline-derived CDR1 and CDR2 are SGHAT and FQDESV (reference sequence). With 1 base removed from V and 0 bases from J, the gap between germline ends came to 9 bases. This CDR3 comprises 15 residues. This CDR3 is CASSLGGVMNTEAFF. CDR3 coding DNA: TGTGCCAGCAGCTTAGGAGGGGTTATGAACACTGAAGCTTTCTTT. The variable domain in full, with the rest retrieved from reference TRBV11-1 and TRBJ1-1, is EAEVAQSPRYKITEKSQAVAFWCDPISGHATLYWYRQILGQGPELLVQFQDESVVDDSQLPKDRFSAERLKGVDSTLKIQPAELGDSAMYLCASSLGGVMNTEAFFGQGTRLTVV.

This clonotype occurred a few times. The rearrangement joins TRBV20-1 to TRBJ2-7; TRBD1 agrees at 7 bases. J lost 6 bases, V lost 5 bases, and 7 bases had no gene match. The V gene's germline CDR1 is DFQATT and CDR2 SNEGSKA (reference sequence). This CDR3 has 12 residues. CDR3 sequence: CSAQETGAEQYF. CDR3 DNA sequence: TGCAGTGCTCAGGAAACAGGGGCCGAGCAGTACTTC.

This clonotype was recorded at least ten times. The V call is TRBV27, the J call TRBJ2-7; a possible D gene is TRBD1 (5 bases). This CDR3 spans 14 amino acids. V was shortened by 6 bases and J by 2 bases, with 14 bases between the two germline ends. Germline V CDR1 and CDR2: MNHEY, SMNVEV (reference sequence). The CDR3 sequence is CASSPSTDTYEQYF. In DNA form, the CDR3 reads TGTGCCAGCAGCCCTTCGACAGATACCTACGAGCAGTACTTC.

V is TRBV2 and J is TRBJ2-1; either TRBD1 or TRBD2 may supply D (6 bases each). The CDR3 is 12 residues long. Germline CDR1 reads SNHLY; CDR2 reads FYNNEI. Trimming stripped 6 bases from V and 15 bases from J, with 18 bases between. The CDR3 region has the DNA TGTGCCAGCAGATACGGGGGCCCCAACCCGTTCTTC. Protein product: CASRYGGPNPFF.

The sample holds many counts of this clonotype. The chain joins TRBV2 to TRBJ1-5; TRBD1 matches at 8 bases. This CDR3 region has 18 residues. Germline-derived CDR1 and CDR2 are SNHLY and FYNNEI. Trimming took 4 bases from V and 0 from J; bases not matched to a gene: 11. The CDR3 loop is CASSGRQGLSDSNQPQHF. In DNA, the CDR3 is TGTGCCAGCAGTGGAAGACAGGGGCTCTCGGATAGCAATCAGCCCCAGCATTTT.